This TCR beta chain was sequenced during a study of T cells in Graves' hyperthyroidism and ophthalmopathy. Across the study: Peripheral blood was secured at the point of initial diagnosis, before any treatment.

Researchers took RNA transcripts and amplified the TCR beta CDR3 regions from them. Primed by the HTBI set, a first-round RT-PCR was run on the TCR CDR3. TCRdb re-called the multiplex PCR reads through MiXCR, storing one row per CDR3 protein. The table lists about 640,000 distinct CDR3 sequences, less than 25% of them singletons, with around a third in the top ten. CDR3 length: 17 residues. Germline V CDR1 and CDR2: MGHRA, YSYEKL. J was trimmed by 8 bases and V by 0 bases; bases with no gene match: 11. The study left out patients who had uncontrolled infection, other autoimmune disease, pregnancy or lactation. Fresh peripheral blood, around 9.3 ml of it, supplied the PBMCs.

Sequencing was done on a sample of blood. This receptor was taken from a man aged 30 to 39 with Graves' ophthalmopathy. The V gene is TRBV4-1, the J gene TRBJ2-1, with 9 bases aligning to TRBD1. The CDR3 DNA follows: TGCGCCAGCAGCCAAGAGACAGGGGGTAGTACATCGGATGAGCAGTTCTTC. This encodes CASSQETGGSTSDEQFF.